What follows describes a single T cell receptor beta chain. Its antigen is currently not known. Base qualities were left out, and no much larger clone turns up one base away. This record belongs to a study of cytotoxic CD8 clonotypes in ibrutinib-treated CLL (dated by TCRdb to about 2021). Looking at the study overall: The cohort was composed of around twelve relapsed/refractory and approximately 16 treatment-naive patients; IGHV unmutated status was identified in 17 to 18 patients. Responses were partial in about 25 patients and complete in 2; after median approximately 69 months follow-up, 14 stayed in remission and about twelve progressed. The response samples were drawn at a median of approximately twelve months into treatment, with a range of about 6 to 40 months. Samples averaged approximately 250,000 productive templates and just under 95,000 productive rearrangements. Longitudinal samples were available for about 30% of the roughly 90 trial participants. Cryopreserved peripheral blood mononuclear cells were obtained prior to treatment, at the time of response, and at either disease progression or sustained remission. Every remission and progressive disease sample was obtained while ibrutinib was still being received by the patients. Points the paper makes about the study in general: Sustained-remission and progressing patients did not have matched sampling times, and lymph node repertoires were not examined. Public clonotypes were found to be uncommon and were observed to contract or remain stable during treatment; the increase in clonality was shown to reflect expansion of private clonotypes at ibrutinib response. Clonality rose at ibrutinib response, remained stable during sustained remission, and dropped back toward baseline at progression. Baseline clonality exceeded that of age-matched healthy donors and correlated strongly with circulating CD8+ T-cell counts.

CDR3 length: 16 amino acids, cysteine to phenylalanine. Only the CDR3 DNA is retained, 48 bases long and in frame from the first base. Based on the germline V gene, the CDR1 and CDR2 sequences are MDHEN and SYDVKM. Trimming takes 5 bases off V and 4 bases off J; junction bases not matched to a gene: 8. A MiSeq instrument was used for deep resolution sequencing, which targeted depths ranging from 1 in 1 million up to 1 in 200,000 T cells, with coverage averaging 10x for each clonotype. TCR beta libraries were generated with the immunoSEQ hsTCRB Kit. As for how the authors treated the data: ImmunoSEQ Data Assistant and ImmunoSEQ Analyzer were used for data analysis, and V, D and J genes were assigned according to IMGT definitions. Clonality, which ranges from 0 to 1, was calculated as one minus the normalized Shannon entropy of productive rearrangement frequencies. Public clonotype analysis was restricted to overrepresented clonotypes comprising at least 0.05% of each patient's repertoire. Roughly 12 age-matched healthy donor repertoires from immuneACCESS were used as controls for clonality. The clones in this table, taken by TCRdb from immuneACCESS, are in-frame only. Not every clone is retained; where verified, under half of the shortfall comes from an unresolved V gene, and the cause of the rest is unknown. From that table come the V and J calls and clone size; the DNA was used to work out D and trimming. The sample includes over 70,000 clones, with around 79% observed a single time. The top ten clones comprise around 4.8% of the sample.

The time point label, read with the paper, signifies: about eleven months on ibrutinib. For TCR beta library preparation, about 2.1 micrograms of genomic DNA were extracted from the cryopreserved PBMCs. High-throughput TCR beta sequencing was performed on longitudinal blood samples from CLL patients receiving ibrutinib monotherapy. The patients were enrolled in a single-center, open-label phase 2 trial of ibrutinib monotherapy. Rearrangement joined TRBV28 to TRBJ2-1; 10 bases in the middle match TRBD2. The clonotype comes from a human donor with chronic lymphocytic leukemia. The specimen comprised PBMCs, sampled after 12 months of ibrutinib treatment. The encoded CDR3 is CASSPLSGRDYNEQFF. In nucleotide form, the sequence is TGTGCCAGCAGTCCATTGAGCGGGAGGGATTACAATGAGCAGTTCTTC.